A selection of T cell receptor beta chains follows, all from one sample in a study of response to subunit inactivated influenza vaccine. One entry per CDR3 protein results from TCRdb running MiXCR on the RT-PCR reads. The sample has 490,000 or so distinct CDR3 sequences; 6% to 9% are singletons. The sequencing used PBMCs from blood, collected around 2 years after vaccination. These receptors were taken from a man between 50 and 69 years old who received an inactivated influenza vaccine. CDR3s include the opening cysteine and the closing phenylalanine or tryptophan. A D gene is named only where the DNA matches it firmly. Expanded clones get a size class; other rows say once, few or many, or leave the size out.

D gene: NA
J gene: TRBJ2-2
CDR3 length: 15
V gene: TRBV7-8
clone size: few
CDR3 DNA: TGTGCCAGCAGCTTAGGGGGGGCCCACACCGGGGAGCTGTTTTTT
CDR3 protein: CASSLGGAHTGELFF

D gene: NA
J gene: TRBJ2-2
CDR3 length: 13
V gene: TRBV6-6
clone size: NA
CDR3 DNA: TGTGCCAGCAGGTCCGAAGTCGGCGGGGAGCTGTTTTTT
CDR3 protein: CASRSEVGGELFF

D gene: NA
J gene: TRBJ2-1
CDR3 length: 14
V gene: TRBV5-1
clone size: NA
CDR3 DNA: TGCGCCAGCAGCTTGGGACTCCTGGATTACGAGCAGTTCTTC
CDR3 protein: CASSLGLLDYEQFF

D gene: TRBD1
J gene: TRBJ2-7
CDR3 length: 15
V gene: TRBV5-4
clone size: many
CDR3 DNA: TGTGCCAGCAGCTTGAAGGGACAGGCATTATACGAGCAGTACTTC
CDR3 protein: CASSLKGQALYEQYF

D gene: NA
J gene: TRBJ2-7
CDR3 length: 11
V gene: TRBV20-1
clone size: many
CDR3 DNA: TGCAGTGCTAGCGGTCGGAACGAGCAGTACTTC
CDR3 protein: CSASGRNEQYF

D gene: NA
J gene: TRBJ2-2
CDR3 length: 13
V gene: TRBV5-1
clone size: few
CDR3 DNA: TGCGCCAGCAGCATGGATGCCACCGGGGAGCTGTTTTTT
CDR3 protein: CASSMDATGELFF

D gene: TRBD1
J gene: TRBJ1-1
CDR3 length: 14
V gene: TRBV15
clone size: few
CDR3 DNA: TGTGCCACCAGCGCCAGGGGGAGAAACACTGAAGCTTTCTTT
CDR3 protein: CATSARGRNTEAFF

D gene: NA
J gene: TRBJ1-1
CDR3 length: 15
V gene: TRBV7-9
clone size: few
CDR3 DNA: TGTGCCAGCAGCTCCTTTAGGGACGTTTCACCGGAAGCTTTCTTT
CDR3 protein: CASSSFRDVSPEAFF

D gene: NA
J gene: TRBJ2-3
CDR3 length: 15
V gene: TRBV7-2
clone size: NA
CDR3 DNA: TGTGCCAGCAGCTTATTCGGAGCGTACACAGATACGCAGTATTTT
CDR3 protein: CASSLFGAYTDTQYF

D gene: NA
J gene: TRBJ1-5
CDR3 length: 13
V gene: TRBV6-1
clone size: many
CDR3 DNA: TGTGCCAGCAAGAGGGACGGGAATCAGCCCCAGCATTTT
CDR3 protein: CASKRDGNQPQHF

D gene: NA
J gene: TRBJ2-2
CDR3 length: 17
V gene: TRBV5-6
clone size: NA
CDR3 DNA: TGTGCCAGCAGAATAGGGGCCACGCGTTGGGGGACCGGGGAGCTGTTTTTT
CDR3 protein: CASRIGATRWGTGELFF

D gene: TRBD2
J gene: TRBJ2-3
CDR3 length: 16
V gene: TRBV20-1
clone size: few
CDR3 DNA: TGCAGTGCTACGGCGGGGGGGGCCACCTTCACAGATACGCAGTATTTT
CDR3 protein: CSATAGGATFTDTQYF

D gene: NA
J gene: TRBJ2-5
CDR3 length: 16
V gene: TRBV5-5
clone size: few
CDR3 DNA: TGTGCCAGCAGCTTTCAAGGGCAAGCCGGAGGGGAGACCCAGTACTTC
CDR3 protein: CASSFQGQAGGETQYF

D gene: TRBD2
J gene: TRBJ2-5
CDR3 length: 15
V gene: TRBV27
clone size: NA
CDR3 DNA: TGTGCCAGCAGCGCTCCGGGACTAGCATATGAGACCCAGTACTTC
CDR3 protein: CASSAPGLAYETQYF

D gene: NA
J gene: TRBJ2-7
CDR3 length: 16
V gene: TRBV25-1
clone size: NA
CDR3 DNA: TGTGCCAGCAGTGAATATGGGGCAGGGGGACTCTACGAGCAGTACTTC
CDR3 protein: CASSEYGAGGLYEQYF

D gene: NA
J gene: TRBJ1-4
CDR3 length: 15
V gene: TRBV4-3
clone size: NA
CDR3 DNA: TGCGCCAGCAGCCAGGTCCAATCCTTAGGGGAAAAACTGTTTTTT
CDR3 protein: CASSQVQSLGEKLFF